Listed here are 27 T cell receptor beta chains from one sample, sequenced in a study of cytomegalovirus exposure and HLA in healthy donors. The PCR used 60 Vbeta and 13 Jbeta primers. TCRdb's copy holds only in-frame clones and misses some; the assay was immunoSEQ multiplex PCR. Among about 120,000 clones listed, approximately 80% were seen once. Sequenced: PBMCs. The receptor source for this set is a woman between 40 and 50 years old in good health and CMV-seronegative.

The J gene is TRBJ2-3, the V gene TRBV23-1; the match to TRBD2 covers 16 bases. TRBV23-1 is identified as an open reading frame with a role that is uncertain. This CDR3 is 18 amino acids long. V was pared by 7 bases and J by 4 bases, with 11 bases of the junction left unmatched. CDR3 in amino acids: CASITTGTSGRAADTQYF. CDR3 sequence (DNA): TGCGCCAGCATAACGACCGGGACTAGCGGGAGGGCCGCAGATACGCAGTATTTT.

CDR3 in amino acids: CASRSGTIDNEQFF. The CDR3 DNA reads as TGCGCCAGCAGATCCGGGACAATTGACAATGAGCAGTTCTTC. This chain uses TRBV5-1 with TRBJ2-1; D perhaps matches TRBD1 (6 bases). This CDR3 comprises 14 residues. Trimming removed 5 bases from V and 5 bases from J, with 14 bases in between. In germline, CDR1 is SGHRS, CDR2 YFSETQ.

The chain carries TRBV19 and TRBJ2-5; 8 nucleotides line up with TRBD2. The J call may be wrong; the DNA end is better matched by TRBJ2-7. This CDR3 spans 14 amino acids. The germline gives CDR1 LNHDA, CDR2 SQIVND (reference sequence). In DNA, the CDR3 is TGTGCCAGTAGTATAGTTGCGGGAGGCGACGAGCAGTACTTC. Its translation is CASSIVAGGDEQYF.

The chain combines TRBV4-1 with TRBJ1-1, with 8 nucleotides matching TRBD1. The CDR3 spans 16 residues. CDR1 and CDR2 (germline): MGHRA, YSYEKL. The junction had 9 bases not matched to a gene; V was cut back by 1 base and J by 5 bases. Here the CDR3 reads CASSQVLDRGGTEAFF. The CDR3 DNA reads TGCGCCAGCAGCCAAGTATTAGACAGGGGAGGAACTGAAGCTTTCTTT.

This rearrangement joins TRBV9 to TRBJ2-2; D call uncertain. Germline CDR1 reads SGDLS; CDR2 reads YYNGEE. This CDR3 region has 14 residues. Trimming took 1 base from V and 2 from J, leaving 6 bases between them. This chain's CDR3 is CASSVHFNTGELFF. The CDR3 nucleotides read TGTGCCAGCAGCGTACATTTTAACACCGGGGAGCTGTTTTTT. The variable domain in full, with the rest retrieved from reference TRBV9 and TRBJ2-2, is DSGVTQTPKHLITATGQRVTLRCSPRSGDLSVYWYQQSLDQGLQFLIQYYNGEERAKGNILERFSAQQFPDLHSELNLSSLELGDSALYFCASSVHFNTGELFFGEGSRLTVL.

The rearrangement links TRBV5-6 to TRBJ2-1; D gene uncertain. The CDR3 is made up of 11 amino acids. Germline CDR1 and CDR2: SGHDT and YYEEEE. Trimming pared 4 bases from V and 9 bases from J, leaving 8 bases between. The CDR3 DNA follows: TGTGCCAGCAGCGAAGCTAGTGAGCAGTTCTTC. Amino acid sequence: CASSEASEQFF.

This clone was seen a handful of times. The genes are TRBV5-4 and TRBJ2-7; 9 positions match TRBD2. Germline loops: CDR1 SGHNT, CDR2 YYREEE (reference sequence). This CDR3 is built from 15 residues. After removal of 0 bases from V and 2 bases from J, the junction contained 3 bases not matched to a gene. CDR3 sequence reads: CASSLVAGEAYEQYF. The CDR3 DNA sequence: TGTGCCAGCAGCTTGGTAGCGGGAGAGGCCTACGAGCAGTACTTC.

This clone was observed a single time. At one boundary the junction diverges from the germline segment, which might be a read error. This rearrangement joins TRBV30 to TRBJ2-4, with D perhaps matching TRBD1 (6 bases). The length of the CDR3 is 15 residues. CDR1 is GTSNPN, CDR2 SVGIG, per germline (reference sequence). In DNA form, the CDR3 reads TGTGCCTGGAGGGGCAGGGGCCTGGGCAAAAACATTCGGTACTTC. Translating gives CAWRGRGLGKNIRYF. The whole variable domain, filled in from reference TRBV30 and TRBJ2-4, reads SQTIHQWPATLVQPVGSPLSLECTVEGTSNPNLYWYRQAAGRGLQLLFYSVGIGQISSEVPQNLSASRPQDRQFILSSKKLLLSDSGFYLCAWRGRGLGKNIRYFGAGTRLSVL.

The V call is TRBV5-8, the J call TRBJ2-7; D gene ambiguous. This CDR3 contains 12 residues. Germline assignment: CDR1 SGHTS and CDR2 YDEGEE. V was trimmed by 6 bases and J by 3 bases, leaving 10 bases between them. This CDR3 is CASISFLYEQYF. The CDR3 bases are TGTGCCAGCATCTCCTTCCTCTACGAGCAGTACTTC.

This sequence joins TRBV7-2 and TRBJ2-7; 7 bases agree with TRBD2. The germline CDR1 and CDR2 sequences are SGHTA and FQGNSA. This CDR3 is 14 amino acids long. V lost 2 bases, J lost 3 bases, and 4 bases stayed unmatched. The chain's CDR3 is CASSLSRDYYEQYF. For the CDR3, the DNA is TGTGCCAGCAGCTTATCGCGGGACTACTACGAGCAGTACTTC.

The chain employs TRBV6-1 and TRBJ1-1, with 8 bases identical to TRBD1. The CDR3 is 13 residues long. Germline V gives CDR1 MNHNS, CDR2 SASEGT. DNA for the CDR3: TGTACCTCGCAGGGGGCAGGGATCACTGAAGCTTTCTTT. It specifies CTSQGAGITEAFF.

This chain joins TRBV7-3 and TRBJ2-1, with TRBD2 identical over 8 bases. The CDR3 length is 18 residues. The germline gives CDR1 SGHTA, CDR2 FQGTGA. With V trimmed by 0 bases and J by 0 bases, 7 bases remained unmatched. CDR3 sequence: CASSLTSGMSSSYNEQFF. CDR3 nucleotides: TGTGCCAGCAGCTTAACTAGCGGGATGTCAAGCTCCTACAATGAGCAGTTCTTC. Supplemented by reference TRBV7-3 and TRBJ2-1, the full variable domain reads GAGVSQTPSNKVTEKGKYVELRCDPISGHTALYWYRQSLGQGPEFLIYFQGTGAADDSGLPNDRFFAVRPEGSVSTLKIQRTERGDSAVYLCASSLTSGMSSSYNEQFFGPGTRLTVL.

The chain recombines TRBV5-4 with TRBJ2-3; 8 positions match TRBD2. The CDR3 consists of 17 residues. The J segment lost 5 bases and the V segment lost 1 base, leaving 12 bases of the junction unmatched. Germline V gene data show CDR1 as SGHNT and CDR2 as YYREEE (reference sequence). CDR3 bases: TGTGCCAGCAGCTTGTTATCGTCGGCGGGGGGCATAGATACGCAGTATTTT. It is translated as CASSLLSSAGGIDTQYF.

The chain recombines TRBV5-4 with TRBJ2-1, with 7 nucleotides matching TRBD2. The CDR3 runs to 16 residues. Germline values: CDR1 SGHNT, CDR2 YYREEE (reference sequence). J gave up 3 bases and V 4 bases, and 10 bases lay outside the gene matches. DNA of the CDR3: TGTGCCAGCAGCCCAGATCCGGGACTACTCTACAATGAGCAGTTCTTC. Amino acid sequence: CASSPDPGLLYNEQFF.

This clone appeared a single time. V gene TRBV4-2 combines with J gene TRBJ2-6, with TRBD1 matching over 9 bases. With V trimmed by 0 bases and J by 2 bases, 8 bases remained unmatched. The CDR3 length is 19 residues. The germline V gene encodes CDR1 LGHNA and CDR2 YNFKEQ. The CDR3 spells CASSQDRDRARPGANVLTF. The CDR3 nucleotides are TGTGCCAGCAGCCAAGACAGGGACAGGGCGCGGCCTGGGGCCAACGTCCTGACTTTC.

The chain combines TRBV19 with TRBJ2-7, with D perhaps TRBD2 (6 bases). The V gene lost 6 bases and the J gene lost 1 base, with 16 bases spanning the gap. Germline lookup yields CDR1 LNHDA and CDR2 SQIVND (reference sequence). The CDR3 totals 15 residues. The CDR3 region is CASRSTFSGSYEQYF. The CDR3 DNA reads TGTGCCAGTAGATCTACTTTTAGCGGTTCCTACGAGCAGTACTTC.

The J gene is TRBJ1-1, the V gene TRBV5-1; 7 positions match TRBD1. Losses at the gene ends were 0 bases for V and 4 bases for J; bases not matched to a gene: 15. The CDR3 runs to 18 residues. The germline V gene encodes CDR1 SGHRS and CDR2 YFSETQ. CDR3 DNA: TGCGCCAGCAGCTTGGCCACCCGGGACAGCTCACTCGGCACTGAAGCTTTCTTT. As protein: CASSLATRDSSLGTEAFF. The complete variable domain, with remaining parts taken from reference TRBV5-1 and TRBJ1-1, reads KAGVTQTPRYLIKTRGQQVTLSCSPISGHRSVSWYQQTPGQGLQFLFEYFSETQRNKGNFPGRFSGRQFSNSRSEMNVSTLELGDSALYLCASSLATRDSSLGTEAFFGQGTRLTVV.

The CDR3 DNA follows: TGTGCCAGCTTCCGGGACAGGGGCACAGATACGCAGTATTTT. Its protein is CASFRDRGTDTQYF. The rearrangement links TRBV5-4 to TRBJ2-3, with 9 bases matching TRBD1. The germline gives CDR1 SGHNT, CDR2 YYREEE (reference sequence). V shed 7 bases, J shed 1 base, and the junction held 4 bases outside the gene matches. The CDR3 totals 14 residues.

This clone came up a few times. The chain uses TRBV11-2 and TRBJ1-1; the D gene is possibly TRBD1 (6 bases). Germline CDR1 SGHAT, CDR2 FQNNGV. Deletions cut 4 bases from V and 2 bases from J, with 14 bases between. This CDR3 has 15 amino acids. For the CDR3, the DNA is TGTGCCAGCAGCTCACAGGGCCCACTCAACACTGAAGCTTTCTTT. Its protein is CASSSQGPLNTEAFF.

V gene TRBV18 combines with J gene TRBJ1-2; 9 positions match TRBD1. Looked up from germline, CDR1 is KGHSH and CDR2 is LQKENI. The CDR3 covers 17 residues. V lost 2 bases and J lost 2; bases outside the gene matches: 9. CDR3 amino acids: CASSPAATGGSNYGYTF. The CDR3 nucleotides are TGTGCCAGCTCACCAGCCGCGACAGGGGGTAGCAACTATGGCTACACCTTC.

The CDR3, as DNA: TGTGCCATCAGTGGGGGGGATAGCGGGAGCTACGAGCAGTACTTC. It translates to CAISGGDSGSYEQYF. V and J are TRBV10-3 and TRBJ2-7, with 9 positions matching TRBD2. Looked up from germline, CDR1 is ENHRY and CDR2 is SYGVKD. CDR3 size: 15 residues. V shed 4 bases, J shed 3 bases, and the junction held 7 bases outside the gene matches.

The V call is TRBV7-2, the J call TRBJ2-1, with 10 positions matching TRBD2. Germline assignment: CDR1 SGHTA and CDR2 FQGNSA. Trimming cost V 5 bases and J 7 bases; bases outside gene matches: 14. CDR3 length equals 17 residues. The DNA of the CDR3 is TGTGCCAGCAGCACAAAAGGGGAGCGGGAGGGCCGTAATGAGCAGTTCTTC. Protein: CASSTKGEREGRNEQFF. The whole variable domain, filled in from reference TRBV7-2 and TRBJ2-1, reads GAGVSQSPSNKVTEKGKDVELRCDPISGHTALYWYRQSLGQGLEFLIYFQGNSAPDKSGLPSDRFSAERTGGSVSTLTIQRTQQEDSAVYLCASSTKGEREGRNEQFFGPGTRLTVL.

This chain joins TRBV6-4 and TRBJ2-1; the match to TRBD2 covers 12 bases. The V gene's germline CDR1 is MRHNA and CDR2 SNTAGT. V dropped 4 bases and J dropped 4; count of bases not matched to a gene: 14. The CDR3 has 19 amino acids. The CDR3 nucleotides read TGTGCCAGCAGTGCGCTAGCGGGGGGGACTCAGGGCAAGTACAATGAGCAGTTCTTC. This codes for CASSALAGGTQGKYNEQFF.

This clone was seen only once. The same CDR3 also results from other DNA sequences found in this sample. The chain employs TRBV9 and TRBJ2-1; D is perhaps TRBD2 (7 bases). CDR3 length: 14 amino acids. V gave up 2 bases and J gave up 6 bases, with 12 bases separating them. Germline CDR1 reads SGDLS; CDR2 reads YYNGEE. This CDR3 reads CASSVGGGPNEQFF. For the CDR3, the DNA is TGTGCCAGCAGCGTTGGGGGGGGGCCCAATGAGCAGTTCTTC.

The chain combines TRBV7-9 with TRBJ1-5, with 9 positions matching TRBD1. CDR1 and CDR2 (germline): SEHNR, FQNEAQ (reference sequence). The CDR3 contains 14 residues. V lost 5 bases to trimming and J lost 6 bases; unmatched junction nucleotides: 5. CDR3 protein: CASSPGGQGQPQHF. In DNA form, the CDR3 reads TGTGCCAGCAGCCCGGGGGGACAGGGTCAGCCCCAGCATTTT.

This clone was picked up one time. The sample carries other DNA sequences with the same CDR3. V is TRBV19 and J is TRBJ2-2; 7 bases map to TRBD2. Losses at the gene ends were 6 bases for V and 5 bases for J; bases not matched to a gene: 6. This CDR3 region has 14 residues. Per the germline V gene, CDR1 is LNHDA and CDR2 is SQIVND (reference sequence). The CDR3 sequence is CASRPGLRTGELFF. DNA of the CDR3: TGTGCCAGTAGGCCGGGACTAAGAACCGGGGAGCTGTTTTTT.

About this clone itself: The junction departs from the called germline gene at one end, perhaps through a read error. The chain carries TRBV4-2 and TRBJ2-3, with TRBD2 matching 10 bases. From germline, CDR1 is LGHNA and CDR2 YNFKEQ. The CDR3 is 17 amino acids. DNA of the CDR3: TGTGCCGGCAGCCGGAGAACCGGGACTAGCGGCACAGATACGCAGTATTTT. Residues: CAGSRRTGTSGTDTQYF.